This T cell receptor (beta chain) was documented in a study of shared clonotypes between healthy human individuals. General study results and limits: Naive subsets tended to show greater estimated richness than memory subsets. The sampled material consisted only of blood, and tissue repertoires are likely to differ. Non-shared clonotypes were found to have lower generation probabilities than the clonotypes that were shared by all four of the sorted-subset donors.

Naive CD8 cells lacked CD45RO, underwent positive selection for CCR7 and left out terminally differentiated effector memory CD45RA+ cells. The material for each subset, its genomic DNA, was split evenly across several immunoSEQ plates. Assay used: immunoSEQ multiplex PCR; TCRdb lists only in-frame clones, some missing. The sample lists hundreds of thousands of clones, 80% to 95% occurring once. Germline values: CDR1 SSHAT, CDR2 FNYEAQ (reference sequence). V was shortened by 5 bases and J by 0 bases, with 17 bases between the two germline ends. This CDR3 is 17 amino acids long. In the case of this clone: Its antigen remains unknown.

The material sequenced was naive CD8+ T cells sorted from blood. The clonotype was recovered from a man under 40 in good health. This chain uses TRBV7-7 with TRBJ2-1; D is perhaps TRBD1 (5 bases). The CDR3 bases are TGTGCCAGCAGCCCCTTCGACGACAGCAGCTCCTACAATGAGCAGTTCTTC. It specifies CASSPFDDSSSYNEQFF.